This T cell receptor beta chain was observed in a study of cytomegalovirus exposure and HLA in healthy donors. Overall study: Earlier findings included some 100 million unique TCR beta sequences obtained from 150 million to 200 million T cells. General study findings and limits: HLA alleles were associated with around 17,000 TCR beta sequences in a later analysis at 0.05 false discovery rate. CMV antigen specificity of a few CMV-associated chains was confirmed in vitro.

Of note for this clone: Antigen: not known.

Though nominally healthy at sampling, donors likely had unrecorded immune exposures. In the PCR, 60 Vbeta and 13 Jbeta primers were used. Some clones are missing from TCRdb's copy, which holds only in-frame ones; the method was immunoSEQ multiplex PCR. The table includes approximately 120,000 clones, 70% to 85% detected once. The sequenced material came from PBMCs. The TCR was taken from a woman aged 45-59 years in good health and CMV-seronegative.

CDR3 residues: CASSSWTSGRSDEQFF. The CDR3 nucleotides are TGTGCCAGCAGCTCGTGGACTAGCGGGAGGAGTGATGAGCAGTTCTTC. The rearrangement links TRBV7-2 to TRBJ2-1; 14 bases match TRBD2. The CDR3 spans 16 residues. Unmatched junction bases numbered 7, after V lost 4 bases and J lost 8 bases. The germline V gene encodes CDR1 SGHTA and CDR2 FQGNSA.